The clone carrying this TCR beta chain turned up a few times. Its antigen is currently unknown. This entry belongs to a study of T cell clones after liver transplantation. Study summary: Post-transplant blood was tracked for graft-donor-reactive T cell clones identified in a pre-transplant mixed lymphocyte reaction. As an antigen-independent comparator, third-party-reactive TCRbeta sequences came from pre-transplant mixed lymphocyte reactions. Samples came pre-transplant, pre-randomization before withdrawal, and post-randomization after withdrawal ended. Study-wide findings and caveats: Low donor cell numbers restricted donor-reactive repertoire measurement in two subjects.

TCRdb's copy holds only in-frame clones and misses some; the assay was immunoSEQ multiplex PCR. This sample has 45,000 to 60,000 clones, with less than 85% found just once. J gave up 1 base and V 5 bases, and 7 bases lay outside the gene matches. The CDR3 runs to 15 residues. Per the germline V gene, CDR1 is SGHTA and CDR2 is FQGNSA. The source material was CD4+ T cells from blood, sampled before liver transplant. V usage is TRBV7-2 and J usage is TRBJ1-1; TRBD1 agrees at 7 bases. The clonotype comes from a human donor who received a liver transplant. The CDR3 DNA follows: TGTGCCAGCAGCCCGACGAGACAGGGGAACACTGAAGCTTTCTTT. Amino acid sequence: CASSPTRQGNTEAFF. Supplemented by reference TRBV7-2 and TRBJ1-1, the full variable domain reads GAGVSQSPSNKVTEKGKDVELRCDPISGHTALYWYRQSLGQGLEFLIYFQGNSAPDKSGLPSDRFSAERTGGSVSTLTIQRTQQEDSAVYLCASSPTRQGNTEAFFGQGTRLTVV.